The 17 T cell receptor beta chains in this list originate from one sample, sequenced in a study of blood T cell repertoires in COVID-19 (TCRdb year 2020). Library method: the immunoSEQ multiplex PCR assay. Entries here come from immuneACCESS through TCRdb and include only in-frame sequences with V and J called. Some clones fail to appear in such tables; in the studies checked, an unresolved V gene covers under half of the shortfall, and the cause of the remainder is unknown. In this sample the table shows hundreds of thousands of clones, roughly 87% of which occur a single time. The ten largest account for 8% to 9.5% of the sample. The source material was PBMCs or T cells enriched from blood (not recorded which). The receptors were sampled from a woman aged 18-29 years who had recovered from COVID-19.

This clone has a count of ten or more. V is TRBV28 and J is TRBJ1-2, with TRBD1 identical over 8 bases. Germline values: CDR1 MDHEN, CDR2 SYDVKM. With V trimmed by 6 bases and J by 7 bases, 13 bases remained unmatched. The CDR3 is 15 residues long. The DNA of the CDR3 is TGTGCCAGCAGCACCGATCAGGGGGCAATATTTGGCTACACCTTC. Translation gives CASSTDQGAIFGYTF.

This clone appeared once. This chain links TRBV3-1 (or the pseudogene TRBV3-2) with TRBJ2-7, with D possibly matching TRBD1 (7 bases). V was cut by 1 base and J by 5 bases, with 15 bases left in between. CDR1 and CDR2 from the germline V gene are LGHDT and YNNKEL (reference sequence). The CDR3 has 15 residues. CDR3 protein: CASSQGPRGADEQYF. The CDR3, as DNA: TGTGCCAGCAGCCAAGGCCCCAGGGGGGCGGACGAGCAGTACTTC.

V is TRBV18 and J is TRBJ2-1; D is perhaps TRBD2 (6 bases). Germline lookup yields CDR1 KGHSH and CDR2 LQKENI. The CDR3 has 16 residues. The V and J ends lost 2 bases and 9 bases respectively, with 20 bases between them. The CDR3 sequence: CASSPFGRLEVSEQFF. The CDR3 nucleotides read TGTGCCAGCTCACCATTCGGACGACTAGAAGTCAGTGAGCAGTTCTTC.

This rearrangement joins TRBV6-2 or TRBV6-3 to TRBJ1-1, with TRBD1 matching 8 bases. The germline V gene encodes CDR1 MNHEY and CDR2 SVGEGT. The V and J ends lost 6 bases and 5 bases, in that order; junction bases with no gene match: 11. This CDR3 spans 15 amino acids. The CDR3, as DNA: TGTGCCAGCAGCCCGACCCGGACAGGGAGTACTGAAGCTTTCTTT. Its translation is CASSPTRTGSTEAFF.

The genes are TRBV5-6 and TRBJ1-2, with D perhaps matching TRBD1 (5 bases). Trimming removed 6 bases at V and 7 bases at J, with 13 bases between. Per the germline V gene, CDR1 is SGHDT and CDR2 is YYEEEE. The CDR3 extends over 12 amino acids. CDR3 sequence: CASTLIGGGYTF. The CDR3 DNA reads TGTGCCAGCACCCTTATCGGGGGTGGCTACACCTTC.

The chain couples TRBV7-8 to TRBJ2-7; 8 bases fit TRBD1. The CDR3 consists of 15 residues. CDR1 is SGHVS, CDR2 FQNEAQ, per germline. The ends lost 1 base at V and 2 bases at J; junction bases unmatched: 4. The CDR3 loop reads CASSLEWDRTYEQYF. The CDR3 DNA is TGTGCCAGCAGCTTAGAGTGGGACAGGACCTACGAGCAGTACTTC.

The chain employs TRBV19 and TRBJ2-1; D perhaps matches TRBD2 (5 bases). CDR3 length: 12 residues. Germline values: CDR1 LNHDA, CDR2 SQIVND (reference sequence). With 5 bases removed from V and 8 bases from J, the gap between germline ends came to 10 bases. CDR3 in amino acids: CASSGWRHEQFF. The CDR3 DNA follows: TGTGCCAGTAGTGGATGGAGGCATGAGCAGTTCTTC.

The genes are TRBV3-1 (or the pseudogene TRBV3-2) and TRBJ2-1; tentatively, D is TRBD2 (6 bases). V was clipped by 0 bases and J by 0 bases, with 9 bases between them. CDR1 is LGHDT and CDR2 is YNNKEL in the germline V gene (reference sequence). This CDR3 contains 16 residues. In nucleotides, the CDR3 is TGTGCCAGCAGCCAAGATCACGGGAGCTCCTACAATGAGCAGTTCTTC. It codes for CASSQDHGSSYNEQFF.

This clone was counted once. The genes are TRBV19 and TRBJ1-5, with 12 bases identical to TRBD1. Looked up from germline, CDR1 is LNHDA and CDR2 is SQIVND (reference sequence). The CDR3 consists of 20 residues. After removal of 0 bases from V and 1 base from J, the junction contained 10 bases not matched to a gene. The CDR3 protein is CASSIDRDRGPVWSNQPQHF. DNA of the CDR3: TGTGCCAGTAGTATAGATCGGGACAGGGGGCCGGTTTGGAGCAATCAGCCCCAGCATTTT. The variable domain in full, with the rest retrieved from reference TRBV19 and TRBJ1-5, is DGGITQSPKYLFRKEGQNVTLSCEQNLNHDAMYWYRQDPGQGLRLIYYSQIVNDFQKGDIAEGYSVSREKKESFPLTVTSAQKNPTAFYLCASSIDRDRGPVWSNQPQHFGDGTRLSIL.

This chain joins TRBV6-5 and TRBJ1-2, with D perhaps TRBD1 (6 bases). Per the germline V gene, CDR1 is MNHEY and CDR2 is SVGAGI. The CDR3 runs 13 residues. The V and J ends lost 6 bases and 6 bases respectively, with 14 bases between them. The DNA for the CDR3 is TGTGCCAGCAGCGACAGGCAGGGCAATGGCTACACCTTC. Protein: CASSDRQGNGYTF.

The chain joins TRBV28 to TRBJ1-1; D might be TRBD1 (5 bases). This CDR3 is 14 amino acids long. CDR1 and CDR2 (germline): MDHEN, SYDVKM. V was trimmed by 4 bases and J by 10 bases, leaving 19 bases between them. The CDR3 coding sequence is TGTGCCAGCAGTTCCTACCTTCCGACAGAAGGAGCTTTCTTT. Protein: CASSSYLPTEGAFF.

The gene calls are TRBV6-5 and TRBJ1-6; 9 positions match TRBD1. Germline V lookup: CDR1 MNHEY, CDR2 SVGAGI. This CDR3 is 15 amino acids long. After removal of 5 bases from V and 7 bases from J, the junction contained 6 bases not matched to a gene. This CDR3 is CASSPGQGHNSPLHF. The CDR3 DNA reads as TGTGCCAGCAGTCCCGGACAGGGGCACAATTCACCCCTCCACTTT.

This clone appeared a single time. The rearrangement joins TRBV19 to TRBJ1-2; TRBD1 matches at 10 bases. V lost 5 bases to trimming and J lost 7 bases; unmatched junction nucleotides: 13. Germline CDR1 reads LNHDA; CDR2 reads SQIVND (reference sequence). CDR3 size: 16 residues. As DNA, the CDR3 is TGTGCCAGTAGTCAGACAGGGGGCGCCGGAGTAGGTGGCTACACCTTC. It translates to CASSQTGGAGVGGYTF.

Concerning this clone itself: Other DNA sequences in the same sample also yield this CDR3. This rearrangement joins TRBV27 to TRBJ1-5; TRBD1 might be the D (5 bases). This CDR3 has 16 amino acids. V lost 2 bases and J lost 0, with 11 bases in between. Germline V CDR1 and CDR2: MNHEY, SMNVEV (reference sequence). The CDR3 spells CASSLGAGYSNQPQHF. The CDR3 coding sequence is TGTGCCAGCAGTTTAGGGGCAGGTTATAGCAATCAGCCCCAGCATTTT.

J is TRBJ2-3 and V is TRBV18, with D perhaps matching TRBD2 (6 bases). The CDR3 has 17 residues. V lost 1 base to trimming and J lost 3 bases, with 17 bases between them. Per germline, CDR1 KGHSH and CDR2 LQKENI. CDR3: CASSPRPGVGVTDTQYF. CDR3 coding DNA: TGTGCCAGCTCACCACGTCCGGGAGTCGGAGTGACAGATACGCAGTATTTT. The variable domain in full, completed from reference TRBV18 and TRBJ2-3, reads NAGVMQNPRHLVRRRGQEARLRCSPMKGHSHVYWYRQLPEEGLKFMVYLQKENIIDESGMPKERFSAEFPKEGPSILRIQQVVRGDSAAYFCASSPRPGVGVTDTQYFGPGTRLTVL.

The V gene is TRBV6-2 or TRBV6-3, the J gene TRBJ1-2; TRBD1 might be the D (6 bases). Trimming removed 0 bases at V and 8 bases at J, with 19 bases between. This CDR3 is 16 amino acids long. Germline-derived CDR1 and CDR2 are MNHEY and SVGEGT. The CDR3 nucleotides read TGTGCCAGCAGTTACTCCGTCGGGGGGCAGAACGACGGCTACACCTTC. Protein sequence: CASSYSVGGQNDGYTF.

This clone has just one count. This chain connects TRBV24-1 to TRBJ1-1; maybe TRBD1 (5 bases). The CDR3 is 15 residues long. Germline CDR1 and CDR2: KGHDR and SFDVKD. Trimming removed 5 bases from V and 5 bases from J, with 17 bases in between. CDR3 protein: CATSALTASGTEAFF. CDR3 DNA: TGTGCCACCAGTGCCCTGACAGCCTCCGGTACTGAAGCTTTCTTT.